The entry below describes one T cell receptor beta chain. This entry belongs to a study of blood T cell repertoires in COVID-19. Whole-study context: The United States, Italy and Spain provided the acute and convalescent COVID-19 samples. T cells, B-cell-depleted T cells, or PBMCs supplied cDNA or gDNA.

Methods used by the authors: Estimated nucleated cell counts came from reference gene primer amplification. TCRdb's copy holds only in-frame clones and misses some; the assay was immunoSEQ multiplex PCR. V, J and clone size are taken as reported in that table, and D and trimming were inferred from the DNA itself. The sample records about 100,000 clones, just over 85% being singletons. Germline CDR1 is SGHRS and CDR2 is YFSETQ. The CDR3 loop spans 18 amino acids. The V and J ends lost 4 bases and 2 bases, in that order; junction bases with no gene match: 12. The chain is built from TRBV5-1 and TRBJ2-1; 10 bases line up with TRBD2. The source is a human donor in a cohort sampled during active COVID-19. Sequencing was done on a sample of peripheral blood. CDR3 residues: CASSPSTSGRSPYNEQFF. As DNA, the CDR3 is TGCGCCAGCAGCCCGTCGACTAGCGGGCGCTCGCCCTACAATGAGCAGTTCTTC.